The 4 T cell receptor beta chains reported below all come from one sample, sequenced in a study of T cell repertoires in cytomegalovirus infection. TCRdb called the reads again in MiXCR, with one record for every CDR3 protein. The sample has about 740,000 distinct CDR3 sequences; approximately 34% are singletons. The sequenced sample consisted of PBMCs. The receptors were sampled from a human donor in good health (CMV status not recorded). Some clones in this sample may be carry-over from other donors' samples.

This clonotype was recorded only once. CDR3 amino acids: CASSSVGEGYGYTF. The CDR3, as DNA: TGTGCCAGCAGCTCCGTGGGGGAGGGCTATGGCTACACCTTC. The chain recombines TRBV5-4 with TRBJ1-2; D might be TRBD1 (5 bases). CDR1 and CDR2 (germline): SGHNT, YYREEE (reference sequence). The CDR3 extends over 14 amino acids. The V end was cut by 3 bases, the J end by 4 bases, with 13 bases between. Looking up the rest from reference TRBV5-4 and TRBJ1-2 gives the full variable domain: ETGVTQSPTHLIKTRGQQVTLRCSSQSGHNTVSWYQQALGQGPQFIFQYYREEENGRGNFPPRFSGLQFPNYSSELNVNALELDDSALYLCASSSVGEGYGYTFGSGTRLTVV.

V gene TRBV18 combines with J gene TRBJ1-1; D uncertain. CDR3 length: 14 residues. V lost 2 bases, J lost 0 bases, and 7 bases lay in between. Germline V gene sequence: CDR1 KGHSH, CDR2 LQKENI. The CDR3 protein is CASSPSSVNTEAFF. The CDR3 DNA follows: TGTGCCAGCTCACCAAGTTCGGTGAACACTGAAGCTTTCTTT. Variable domain in full (rest from reference TRBV18 and TRBJ1-1): NAGVMQNPRHLVRRRGQEARLRCSPMKGHSHVYWYRQLPEEGLKFMVYLQKENIIDESGMPKERFSAEFPKEGPSILRIQQVVRGDSAAYFCASSPSSVNTEAFFGQGTRLTVV.

J is TRBJ1-1 and V is TRBV28; the match to TRBD1 covers 8 bases. The CDR3 has 15 residues. Per germline, CDR1 MDHEN and CDR2 SYDVKM. The V segment lost 2 bases and the J segment 1 base; nucleotides outside the gene matches: 3. CDR3 residues: CASSLPTGENTEAFF. For the CDR3, the DNA is TGTGCCAGCAGTTTACCGACAGGGGAGAACACTGAAGCTTTCTTT.

A note on this clonotype: A junction boundary mismatches the germline segment, possibly from a read error. The rearrangement links TRBV15 to TRBJ2-7; D gene ambiguous. The germline gives CDR1 LNHNV, CDR2 YYDKDF (reference sequence). The CDR3 covers 14 residues. The CDR3 nucleotides are TGTGCCACCAGCCGAGACGTGGGGAACTACGAGCAGTACTTC. This codes for CATSRDVGNYEQYF.